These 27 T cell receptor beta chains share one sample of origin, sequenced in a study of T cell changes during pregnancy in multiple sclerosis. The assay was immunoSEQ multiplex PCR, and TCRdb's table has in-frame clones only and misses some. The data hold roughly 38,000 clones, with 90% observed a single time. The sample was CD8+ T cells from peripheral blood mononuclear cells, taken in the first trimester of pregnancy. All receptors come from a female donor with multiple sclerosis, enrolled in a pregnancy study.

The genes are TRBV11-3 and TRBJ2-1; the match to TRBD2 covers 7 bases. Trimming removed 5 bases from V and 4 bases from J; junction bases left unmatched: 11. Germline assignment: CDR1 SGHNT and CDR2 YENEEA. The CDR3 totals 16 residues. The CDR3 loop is CASSPARTREYNEQFF. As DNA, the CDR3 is TGTGCCAGCAGCCCCGCCAGGACTAGGGAATACAATGAGCAGTTCTTC.

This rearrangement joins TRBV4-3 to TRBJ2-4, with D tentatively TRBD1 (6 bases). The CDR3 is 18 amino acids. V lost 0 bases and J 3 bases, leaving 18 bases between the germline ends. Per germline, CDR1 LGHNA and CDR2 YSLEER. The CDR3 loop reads CASSQDQIRDIYKNIQYF. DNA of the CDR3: TGCGCCAGCAGCCAAGATCAAATTAGGGACATCTACAAAAACATTCAGTACTTC.

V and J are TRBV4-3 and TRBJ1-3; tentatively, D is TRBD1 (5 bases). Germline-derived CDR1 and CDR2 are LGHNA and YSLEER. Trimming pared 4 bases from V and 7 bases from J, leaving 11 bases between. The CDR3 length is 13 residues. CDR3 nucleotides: TGCGCCAGCAGCCGTGATCAGGGCAACACCATATATTTT. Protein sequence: CASSRDQGNTIYF.

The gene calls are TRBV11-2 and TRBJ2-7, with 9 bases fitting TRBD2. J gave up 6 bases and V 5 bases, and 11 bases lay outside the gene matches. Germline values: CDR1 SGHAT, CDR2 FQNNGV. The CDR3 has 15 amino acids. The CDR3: CASSPTAGGSGEQYF. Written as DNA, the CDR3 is TGTGCCAGCAGCCCGACAGCGGGGGGCTCAGGCGAGCAGTACTTC.

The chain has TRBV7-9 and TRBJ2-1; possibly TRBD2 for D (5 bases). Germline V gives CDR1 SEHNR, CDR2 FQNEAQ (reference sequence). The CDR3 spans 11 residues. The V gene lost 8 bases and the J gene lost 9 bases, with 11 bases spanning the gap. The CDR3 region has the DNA TGTGCCAGCCTAGCTGCCACTGAGCAGTTCTTC. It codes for CASLAATEQFF.

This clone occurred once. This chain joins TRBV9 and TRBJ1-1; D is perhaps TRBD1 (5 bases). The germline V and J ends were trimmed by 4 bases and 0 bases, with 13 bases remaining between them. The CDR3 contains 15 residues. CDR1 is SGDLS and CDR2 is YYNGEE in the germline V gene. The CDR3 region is CASSPTPTVNTEAFF. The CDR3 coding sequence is TGTGCCAGCAGCCCAACCCCGACAGTGAACACTGAAGCTTTCTTT.

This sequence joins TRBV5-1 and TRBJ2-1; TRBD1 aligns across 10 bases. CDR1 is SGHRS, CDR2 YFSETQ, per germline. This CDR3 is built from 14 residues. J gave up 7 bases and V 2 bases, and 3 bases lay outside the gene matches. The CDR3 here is CASSLGTGENEQFF. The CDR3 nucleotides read TGCGCCAGCAGCTTAGGGACAGGGGAGAATGAGCAGTTCTTC.

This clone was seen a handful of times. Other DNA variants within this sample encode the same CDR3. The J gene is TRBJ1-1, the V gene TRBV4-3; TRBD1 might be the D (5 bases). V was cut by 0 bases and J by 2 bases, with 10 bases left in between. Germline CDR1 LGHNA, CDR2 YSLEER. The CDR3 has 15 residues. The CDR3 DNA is TGCGCCAGCAGCCAAGACGGGGGATTTAACACTGAAGCTTTCTTT. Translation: CASSQDGGFNTEAFF.

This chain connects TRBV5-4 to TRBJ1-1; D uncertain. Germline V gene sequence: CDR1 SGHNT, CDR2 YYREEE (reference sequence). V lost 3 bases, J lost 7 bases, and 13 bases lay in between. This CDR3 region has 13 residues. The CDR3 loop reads CASSSDYAGEAFF. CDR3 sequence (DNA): TGTGCCAGCAGCTCGGACTACGCAGGTGAAGCTTTCTTT.

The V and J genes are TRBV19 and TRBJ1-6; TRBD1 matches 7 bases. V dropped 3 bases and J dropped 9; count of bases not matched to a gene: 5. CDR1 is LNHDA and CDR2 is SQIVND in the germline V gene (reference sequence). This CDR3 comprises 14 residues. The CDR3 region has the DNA TGTGCCAGTAGTATCACAGGGGTGGCTTCACCCCTCCACTTT. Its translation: CASSITGVASPLHF.

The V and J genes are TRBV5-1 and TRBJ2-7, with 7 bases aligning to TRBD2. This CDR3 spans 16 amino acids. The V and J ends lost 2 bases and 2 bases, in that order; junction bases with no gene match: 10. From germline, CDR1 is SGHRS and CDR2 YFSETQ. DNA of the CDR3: TGCGCCAGCAGCTTCGGCTCGGGGGGACCGACCTACGAGCAGTACTTC. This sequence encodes CASSFGSGGPTYEQYF.

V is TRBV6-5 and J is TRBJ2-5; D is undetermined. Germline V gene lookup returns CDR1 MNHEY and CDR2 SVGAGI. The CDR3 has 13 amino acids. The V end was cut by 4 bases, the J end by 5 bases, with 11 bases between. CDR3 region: CASSLAVGETQYF. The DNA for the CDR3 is TGTGCCAGCAGTTTGGCAGTCGGGGAGACCCAGTACTTC.

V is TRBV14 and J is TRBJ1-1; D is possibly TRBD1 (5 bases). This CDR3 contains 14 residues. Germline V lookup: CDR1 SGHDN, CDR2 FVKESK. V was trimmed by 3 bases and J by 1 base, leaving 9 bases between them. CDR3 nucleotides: TGTGCCAGCAGCCAGATACAGGCGAACACTGAAGCTTTCTTT. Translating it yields CASSQIQANTEAFF.

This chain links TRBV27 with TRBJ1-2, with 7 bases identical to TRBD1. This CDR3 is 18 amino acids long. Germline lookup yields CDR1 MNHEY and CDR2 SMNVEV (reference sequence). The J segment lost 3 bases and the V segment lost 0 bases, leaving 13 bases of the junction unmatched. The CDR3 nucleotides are TGTGCCAGCAGTTTATCCCACTTTGACAGGGAAGCGGACTATGGCTACACCTTC. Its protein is CASSLSHFDREADYGYTF.

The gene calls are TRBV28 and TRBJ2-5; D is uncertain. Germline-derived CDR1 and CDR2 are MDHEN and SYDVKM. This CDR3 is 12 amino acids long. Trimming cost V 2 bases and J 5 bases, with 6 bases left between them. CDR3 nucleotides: TGTGCCAGCAGTTTACGGTGGGAGACCCAGTACTTC. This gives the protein CASSLRWETQYF.

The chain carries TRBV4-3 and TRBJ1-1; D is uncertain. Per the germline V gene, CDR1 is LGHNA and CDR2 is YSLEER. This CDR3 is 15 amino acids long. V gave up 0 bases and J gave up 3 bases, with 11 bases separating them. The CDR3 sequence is CASSQDSSGYTEAFF. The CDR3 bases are TGCGCCAGCAGCCAAGATTCGTCGGGTTACACTGAAGCTTTCTTT.

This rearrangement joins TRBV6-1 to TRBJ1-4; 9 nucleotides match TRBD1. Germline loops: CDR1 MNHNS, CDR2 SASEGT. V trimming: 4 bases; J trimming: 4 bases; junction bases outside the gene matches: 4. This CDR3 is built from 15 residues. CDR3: CASSGGQGFNEKLFF. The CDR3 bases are TGTGCCAGCAGTGGGGGACAGGGCTTTAATGAAAAACTGTTTTTT.

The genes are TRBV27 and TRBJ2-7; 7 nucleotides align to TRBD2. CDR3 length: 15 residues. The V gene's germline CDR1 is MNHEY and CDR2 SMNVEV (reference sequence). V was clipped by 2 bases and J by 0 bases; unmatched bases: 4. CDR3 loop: CASSLTSASSYEQYF. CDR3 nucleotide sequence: TGTGCCAGCAGTTTAACTAGCGCAAGCTCCTACGAGCAGTACTTC.

The CDR3 DNA sequence: TGTGCCAGCAGCTTGAATAGCCAGGGAGGTCGGGAAGCTTTCTTT. Translating it yields CASSLNSQGGREAFF. This sequence joins TRBV11-2 and TRBJ1-1; D might be TRBD1 (5 bases). V dropped 3 bases and J dropped 8 bases, with 19 bases sitting between them. CDR1 SGHAT and CDR2 FQNNGV come from the germline V gene. The CDR3 sequence is 15 residues long.

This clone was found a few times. The CDR3, as DNA: TGCAGCGTTCGGCCGGGACTAGCGGCTTTGGCGGGGGATGAGCAGTTCTTC. As protein: CSVRPGLAALAGDEQFF. The V gene is TRBV29-1, the J gene TRBJ2-1; 11 bases match TRBD2. The V gene's germline CDR1 is SQVTM and CDR2 ANQGSEA. The CDR3 extends over 17 amino acids. The J segment lost 8 bases and the V segment lost 5 bases, leaving 17 bases of the junction unmatched.

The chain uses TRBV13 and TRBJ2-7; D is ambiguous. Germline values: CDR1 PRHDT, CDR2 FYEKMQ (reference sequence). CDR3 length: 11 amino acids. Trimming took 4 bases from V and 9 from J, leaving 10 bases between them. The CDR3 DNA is TGTGCCAGCAGCTCCCCCACGGGGCAGTACTTC. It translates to CASSSPTGQYF.

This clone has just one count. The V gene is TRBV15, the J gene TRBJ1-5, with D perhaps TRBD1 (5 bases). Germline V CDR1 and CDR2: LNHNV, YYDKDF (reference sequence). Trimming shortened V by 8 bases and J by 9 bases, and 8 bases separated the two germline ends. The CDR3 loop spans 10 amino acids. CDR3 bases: TGTGCCACCGGGGGGGGGCCCCAGCATTTT. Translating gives CATGGGPQHF.

DNA of the CDR3: TGCAGCGTTCGGGACAGGGGCTGGGGAAACACCATATATTTT. Its protein is CSVRDRGWGNTIYF. V gene TRBV29-1 combines with J gene TRBJ1-3; 10 bases fit TRBD1. The CDR3 is 14 residues long. J lost 4 bases, V lost 5 bases, and 5 bases had no gene match. Germline CDR1 SQVTM, CDR2 ANQGSEA.

The CDR3 DNA sequence: TGTGCCAGCAGCTTGGGGGGGGGCCCCCATCAGCCCCAGCATTTT. Translated: CASSLGGGPHQPQHF. This chain uses TRBV5-5 with TRBJ1-5, with a tentative D call TRBD1 (6 bases). This CDR3 comprises 15 residues. CDR1 SGHKS and CDR2 YYEKEE come from the germline V gene (reference sequence). V was clipped by 0 bases and J by 5 bases, with 12 bases between them.

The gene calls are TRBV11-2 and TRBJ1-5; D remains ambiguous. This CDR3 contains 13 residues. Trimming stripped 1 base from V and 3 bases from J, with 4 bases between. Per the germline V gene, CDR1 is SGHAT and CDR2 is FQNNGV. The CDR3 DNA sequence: TGTGCCAGCAGCTTAGGAGACAATCAGCCCCAGCATTTT. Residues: CASSLGDNQPQHF.

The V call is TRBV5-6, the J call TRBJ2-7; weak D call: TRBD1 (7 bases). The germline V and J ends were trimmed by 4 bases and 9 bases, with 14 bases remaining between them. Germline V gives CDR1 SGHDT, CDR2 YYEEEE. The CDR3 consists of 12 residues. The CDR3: CASSPGGSGQYF. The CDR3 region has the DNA TGTGCCAGCAGCCCAGGGGGGTCCGGGCAGTACTTC. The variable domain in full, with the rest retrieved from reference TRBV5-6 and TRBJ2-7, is DAGVTQSPTHLIKTRGQQVTLRCSPKSGHDTVSWYQQALGQGPQFIFQYYEEEERQRGNFPDRFSGHQFPNYSSELNVNALLLGDSALYLCASSPGGSGQYFGPGTRLTVT.

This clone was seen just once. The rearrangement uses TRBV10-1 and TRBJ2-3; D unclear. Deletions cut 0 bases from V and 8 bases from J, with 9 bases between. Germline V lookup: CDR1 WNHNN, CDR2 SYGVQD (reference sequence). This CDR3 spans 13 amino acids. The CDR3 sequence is CASSESQEGTQYF. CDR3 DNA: TGCGCCAGCAGTGAGTCGCAGGAAGGTACGCAGTATTTT.